The clone carrying this TCR beta chain was detected only a few times. This CDR3 contains 15 residues. The ends lost 2 bases at V and 7 bases at J; junction bases unmatched: 10. CDR1 and CDR2 from the germline V gene are GTSNPN and SVGIG (reference sequence). This specimen comes from a study of blood T cell repertoires in COVID-19. Study background: Sources were T cells, B-cell-depleted T cells, or PBMCs; the material itself was cDNA or gDNA.

Assay: immunoSEQ multiplex PCR; the TCRdb copy retains only in-frame clones and omits some. Among roughly 250,000 clones listed, about 85% were seen once. Across 24 US areas, participants ranged in age from about 18 to 90 years. Cohort assignment relied on participant-reported clinical history. Recovered Cohort 3 donors showed two negative PCRs, clearance, or symptom resolution. The material sequenced was PBMCs or T cells enriched from blood (not recorded which). This chain joins TRBV30 and TRBJ1-4; 7 bases map to TRBD1. This sequence was found in a woman between 45 and 65 years old who had recovered from COVID-19. CDR3 loop: CAWSTMTGRGEKLFF. In DNA, the CDR3 is TGTGCCTGGAGTACGATGACAGGGCGAGGTGAAAAACTGTTTTTT.